This TCR beta chain was captured in a study of CD8+ T cells in alopecia areata. Study-level findings and limits: Tofacitinib yielded significantly lower scalp clonality and fewer expanded CD8+ clones among the top 100.

The ends lost 10 bases at V and 2 bases at J; junction bases unmatched: 10. The CDR3 loop spans 14 amino acids. Germline V CDR1 and CDR2: LNHDA, SQIVND (reference sequence). A note on this clone: The antigen remains undetermined.

Treatment: oral pan-JAK inhibitor, 5-10 mg twice daily. Isolated RNA was reverse transcribed into cDNA used as the sequencing template. TCRdb's table, derived via immunoSEQ multiplex PCR, lists solely in-frame clones and lacks some. Altogether 150,000 or so clones are present, about 88% being singletons, with the ten largest covering 13%. The starting material was CD8+ T cells sorted from blood, obtained at week 4, from a patient treated with tofacitinib. The clonotype was recovered from a human donor with alopecia areata. The V and J genes are TRBV19 and TRBJ2-7, with 8 bases fitting TRBD1. The CDR3 region is CATQEGTGAYEQYF. The CDR3 nucleotides are TGTGCCACCCAAGAAGGGACAGGAGCCTACGAGCAGTACTTC.